This TCR beta chain originates from a study of blood T cell repertoires in COVID-19. Study-wide context: COVID-19 samples collected from the United States, Italy and Spain covered acute and convalescent phases. Nucleic acid was either cDNA or gDNA, and it came from T cells, B-cell-depleted T cells, or PBMCs.

CDR1 and CDR2 (germline): MNHEY, SMNVEV (reference sequence). With 7 bases removed from V and 5 bases from J, the gap between germline ends came to 24 bases. The CDR3 runs 17 residues. How the authors handled the data: Reference gene primers were amplified, and this amplification served to estimate nucleated cell counts. The data were produced by immunoSEQ multiplex PCR, yet TCRdb's version contains in-frame clones alone and is incomplete. For V, J and clone size, that table is used; D and trimming come from the DNA. This table holds 100,000 to 150,000 clones, roughly 80% found once. Sequencing input: peripheral blood. This TCR was sampled from a human donor in a cohort sampled during active COVID-19. The chain combines TRBV27 with TRBJ2-1; maybe TRBD2 (6 bases). CDR3 residues: CASNLARRGAGHNEQFF. The CDR3 region has the DNA TGTGCCAGCAATCTGGCCCGGCGGGGCGCAGGACACAATGAGCAGTTCTTC.